This TCR beta chain was profiled in a study of T-cell reconstitution after alpha-beta-depleted transplantation in children. Unique molecular identifiers were built into the TCRbeta library. TCRdb re-analysed the PCR reads in MiXCR, keeping a single row per CDR3 protein. The sample includes approximately 1,000,000 distinct CDR3 sequences, roughly 29% of them seen just once. Findings of the study overall: Surviving recipient T cells and thymic progenitors produced the high day-60 TCRbeta diversity seen in some patients. Newly generated T cells supplied most T-cell counts and diversity one year post-transplant. After transplant, at about two months, alpha-beta T cells were reportedly derived from several hundred expanded graft clones.

The CDR3 has 18 residues. Germline trimming cut 1 base from V and 8 bases from J; bases unmatched to any gene: 16. The germline CDR1 and CDR2 sequences are LNHNV and YYDKDF (reference sequence). As for this clonotype: As yet, its antigen is unknown.

The chain joins TRBV15 to TRBJ1-4; 7 bases map to TRBD1. This receptor was taken from a boy less than two years old who had a stem cell transplant for SCID, so the T cells may come from the graft donor. Sequenced here: PBMCs, mostly from graft donor cells, sampled 360 days after TCRalphabeta/CD19-depleted stem cell transplant. CDR3 coding DNA: TGTGCCACCAGCAGAGGACCCTTCAAGACAGGGATCAAAGAAAAACTGTTTTTT. This gives the protein CATSRGPFKTGIKEKLFF.